Included here is one T cell receptor beta chain sequence, with context. Per germline, CDR1 SGDLS and CDR2 YYNGEE. The V segment lost 4 bases and the J segment 4 bases; nucleotides outside the gene matches: 5. This CDR3 has 15 residues. The sample belongs to a study of blood T cell repertoires in COVID-19. Study information: T cells, B-cell-depleted T cells, or PBMCs provided the cDNA or gDNA that served as material.

In the original analysis: Scientists estimated how many nucleated cells there were by amplifying reference gene primers. Libraries were prepared by immunoSEQ multiplex PCR; TCRdb keeps only in-frame clonotypes and omits some of them. V, J and clone size reflect that table, while D and trimming were determined from the DNA. The sample lists more than 75,000 clones; around 83% were seen once. The sequencing input was peripheral blood. J is TRBJ2-1 and V is TRBV9; TRBD1 matches at 10 bases. The sequence was obtained from a man between 60 and 75 years old with acute or convalescent COVID-19. The CDR3, as DNA: TGTGCCAGCAGCCTGGACAGGGGGGGATACAATGAGCAGTTCTTC. It is translated as CASSLDRGGYNEQFF.